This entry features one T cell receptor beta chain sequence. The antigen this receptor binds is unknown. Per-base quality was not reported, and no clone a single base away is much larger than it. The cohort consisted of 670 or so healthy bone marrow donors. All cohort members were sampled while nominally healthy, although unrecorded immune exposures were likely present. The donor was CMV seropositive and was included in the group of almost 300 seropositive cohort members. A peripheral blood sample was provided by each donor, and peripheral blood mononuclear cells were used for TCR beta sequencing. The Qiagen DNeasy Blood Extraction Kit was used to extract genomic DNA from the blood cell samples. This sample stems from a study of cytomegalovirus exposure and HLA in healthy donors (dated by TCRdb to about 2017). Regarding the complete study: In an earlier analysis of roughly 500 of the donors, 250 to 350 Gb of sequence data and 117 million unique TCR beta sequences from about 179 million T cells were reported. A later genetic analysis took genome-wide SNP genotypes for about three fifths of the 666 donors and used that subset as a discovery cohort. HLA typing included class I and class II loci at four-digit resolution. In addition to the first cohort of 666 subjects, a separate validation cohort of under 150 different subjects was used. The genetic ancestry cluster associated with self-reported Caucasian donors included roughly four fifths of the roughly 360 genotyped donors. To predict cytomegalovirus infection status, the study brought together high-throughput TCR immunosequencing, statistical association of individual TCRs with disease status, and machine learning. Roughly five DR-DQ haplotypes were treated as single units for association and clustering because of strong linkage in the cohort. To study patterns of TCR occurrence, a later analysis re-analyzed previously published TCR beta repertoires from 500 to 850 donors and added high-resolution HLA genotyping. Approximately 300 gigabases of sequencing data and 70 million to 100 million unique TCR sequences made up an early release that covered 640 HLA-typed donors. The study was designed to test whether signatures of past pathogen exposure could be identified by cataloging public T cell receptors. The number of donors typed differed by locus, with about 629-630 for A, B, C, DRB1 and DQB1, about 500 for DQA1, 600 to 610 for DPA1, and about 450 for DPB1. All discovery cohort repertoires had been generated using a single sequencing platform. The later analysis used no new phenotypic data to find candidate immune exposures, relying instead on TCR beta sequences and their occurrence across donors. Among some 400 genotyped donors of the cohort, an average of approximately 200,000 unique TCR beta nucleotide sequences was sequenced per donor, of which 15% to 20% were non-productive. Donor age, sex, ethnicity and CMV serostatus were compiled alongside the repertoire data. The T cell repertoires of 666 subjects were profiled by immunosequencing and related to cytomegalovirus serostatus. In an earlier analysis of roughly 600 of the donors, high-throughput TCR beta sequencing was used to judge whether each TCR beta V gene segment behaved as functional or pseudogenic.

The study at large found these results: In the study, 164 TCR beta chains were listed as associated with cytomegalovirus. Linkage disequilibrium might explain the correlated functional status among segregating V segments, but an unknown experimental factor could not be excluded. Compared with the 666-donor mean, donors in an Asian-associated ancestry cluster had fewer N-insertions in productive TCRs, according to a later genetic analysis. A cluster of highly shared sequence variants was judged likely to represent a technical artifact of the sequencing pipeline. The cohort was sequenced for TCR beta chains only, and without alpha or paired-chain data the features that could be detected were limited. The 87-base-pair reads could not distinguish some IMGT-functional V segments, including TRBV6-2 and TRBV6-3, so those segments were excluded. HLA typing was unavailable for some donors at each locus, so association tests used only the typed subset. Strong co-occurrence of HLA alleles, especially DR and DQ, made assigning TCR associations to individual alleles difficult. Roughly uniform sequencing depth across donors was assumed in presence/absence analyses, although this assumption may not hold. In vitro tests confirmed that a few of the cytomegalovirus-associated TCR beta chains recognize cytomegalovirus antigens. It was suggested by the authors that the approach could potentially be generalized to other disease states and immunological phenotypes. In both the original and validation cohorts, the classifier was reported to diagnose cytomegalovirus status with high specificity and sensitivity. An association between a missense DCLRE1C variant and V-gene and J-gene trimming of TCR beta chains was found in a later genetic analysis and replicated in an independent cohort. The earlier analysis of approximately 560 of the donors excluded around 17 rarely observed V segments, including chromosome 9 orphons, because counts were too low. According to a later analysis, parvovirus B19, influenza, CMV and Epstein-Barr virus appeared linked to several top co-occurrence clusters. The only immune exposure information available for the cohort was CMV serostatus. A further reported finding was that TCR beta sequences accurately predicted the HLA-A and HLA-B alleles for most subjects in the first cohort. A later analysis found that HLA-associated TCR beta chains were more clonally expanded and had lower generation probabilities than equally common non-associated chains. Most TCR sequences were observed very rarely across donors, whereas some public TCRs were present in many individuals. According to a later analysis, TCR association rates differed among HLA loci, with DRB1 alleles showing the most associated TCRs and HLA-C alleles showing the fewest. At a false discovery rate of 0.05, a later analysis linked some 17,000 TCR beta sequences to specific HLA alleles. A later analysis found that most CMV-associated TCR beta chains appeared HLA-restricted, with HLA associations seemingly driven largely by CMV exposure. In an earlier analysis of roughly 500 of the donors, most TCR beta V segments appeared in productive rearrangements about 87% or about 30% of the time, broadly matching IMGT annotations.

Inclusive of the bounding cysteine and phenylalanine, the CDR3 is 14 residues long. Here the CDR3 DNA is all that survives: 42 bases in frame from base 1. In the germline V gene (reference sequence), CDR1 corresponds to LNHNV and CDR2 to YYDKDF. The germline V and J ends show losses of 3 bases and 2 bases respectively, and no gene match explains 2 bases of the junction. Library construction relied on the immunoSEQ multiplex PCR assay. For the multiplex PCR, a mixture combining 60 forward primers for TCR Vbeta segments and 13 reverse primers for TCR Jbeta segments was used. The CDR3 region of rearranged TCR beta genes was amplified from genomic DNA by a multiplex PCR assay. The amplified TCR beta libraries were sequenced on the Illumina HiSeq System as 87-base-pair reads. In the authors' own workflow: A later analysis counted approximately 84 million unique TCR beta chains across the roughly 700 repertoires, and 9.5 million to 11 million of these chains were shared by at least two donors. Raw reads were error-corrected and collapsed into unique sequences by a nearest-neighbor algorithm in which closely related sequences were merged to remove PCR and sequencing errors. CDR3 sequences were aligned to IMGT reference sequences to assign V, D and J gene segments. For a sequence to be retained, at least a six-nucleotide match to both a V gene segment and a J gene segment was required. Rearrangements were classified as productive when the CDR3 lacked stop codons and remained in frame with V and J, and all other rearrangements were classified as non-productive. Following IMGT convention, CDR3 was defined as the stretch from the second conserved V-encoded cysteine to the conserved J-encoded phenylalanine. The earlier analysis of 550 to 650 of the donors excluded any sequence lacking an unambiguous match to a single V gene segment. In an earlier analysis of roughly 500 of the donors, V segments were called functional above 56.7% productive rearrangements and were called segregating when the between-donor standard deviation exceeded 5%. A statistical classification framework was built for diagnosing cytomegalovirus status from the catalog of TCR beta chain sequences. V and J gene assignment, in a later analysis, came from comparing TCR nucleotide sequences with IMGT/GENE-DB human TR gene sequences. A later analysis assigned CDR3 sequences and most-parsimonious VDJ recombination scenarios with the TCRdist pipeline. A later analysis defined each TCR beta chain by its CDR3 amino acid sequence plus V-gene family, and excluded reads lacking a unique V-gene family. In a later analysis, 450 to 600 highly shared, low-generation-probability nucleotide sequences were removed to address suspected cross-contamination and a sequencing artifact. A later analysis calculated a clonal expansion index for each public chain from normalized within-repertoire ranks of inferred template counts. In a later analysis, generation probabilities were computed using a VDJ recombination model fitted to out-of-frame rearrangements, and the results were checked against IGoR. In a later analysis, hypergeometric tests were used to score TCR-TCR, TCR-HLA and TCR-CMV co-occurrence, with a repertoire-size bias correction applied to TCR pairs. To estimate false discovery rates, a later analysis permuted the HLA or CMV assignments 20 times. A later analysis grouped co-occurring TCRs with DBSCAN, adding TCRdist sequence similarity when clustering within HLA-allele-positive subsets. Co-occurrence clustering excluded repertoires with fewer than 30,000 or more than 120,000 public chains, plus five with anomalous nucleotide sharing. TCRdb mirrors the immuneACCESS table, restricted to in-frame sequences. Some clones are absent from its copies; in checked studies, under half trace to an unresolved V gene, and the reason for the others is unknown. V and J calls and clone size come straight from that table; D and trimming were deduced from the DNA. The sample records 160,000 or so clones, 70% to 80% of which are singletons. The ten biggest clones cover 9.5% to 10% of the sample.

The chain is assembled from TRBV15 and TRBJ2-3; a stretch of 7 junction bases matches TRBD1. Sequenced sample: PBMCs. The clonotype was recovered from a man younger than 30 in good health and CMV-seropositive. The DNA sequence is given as TGTGCCACCAGCAGGGGGACAGACACAGATACGCAGTATTTT. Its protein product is CATSRGTDTDTQYF.